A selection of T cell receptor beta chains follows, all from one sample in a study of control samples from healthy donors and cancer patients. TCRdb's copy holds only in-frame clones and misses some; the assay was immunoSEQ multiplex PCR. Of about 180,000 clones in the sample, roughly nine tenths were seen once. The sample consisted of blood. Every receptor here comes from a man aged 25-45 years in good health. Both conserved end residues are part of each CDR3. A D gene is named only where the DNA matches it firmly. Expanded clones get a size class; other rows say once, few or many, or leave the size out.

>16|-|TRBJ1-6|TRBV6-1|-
TGTGCCAGCAGTGAAGGAGAGGGCTCCTATAATTCACCCCTCCACTTT
CASSEGEGSYNSPLHF
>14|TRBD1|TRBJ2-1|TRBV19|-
TGTGCCAGTAGTATCTCCCGGGACAGGGGAAATTGGTTCTTC
CASSISRDRGNWFF
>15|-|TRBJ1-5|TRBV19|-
TGTGCCAGTAGCAGGCGGGGTGGGTGCTGTCAGCCCCAGCATTTT
CASSRRGGCCQPQHF
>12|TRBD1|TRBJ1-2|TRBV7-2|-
TGTGCCAGCAGCTTGGGGACAGGTGGCTACACCTTC
CASSLGTGGYTF
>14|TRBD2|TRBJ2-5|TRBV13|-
TGTGCCAGCAGCTTGGGGCTAGCGGGAGAGACCCAGTACTTC
CASSLGLAGETQYF
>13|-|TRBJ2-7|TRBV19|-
TGTGCCAGTAGTATGACCCCCCCCTACGAGCAGTACTTC
CASSMTPPYEQYF
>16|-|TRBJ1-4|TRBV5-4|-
TGTGCCAGCAGCTTGGACCCGGGACCCATAAGGGAAAAACTGTTTTTT
CASSLDPGPIREKLFF
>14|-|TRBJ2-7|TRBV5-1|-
TGCGCCAGCAGCTTGGTCCTGACTGGACGCGAGCAGTACTTC
CASSLVLTGREQYF
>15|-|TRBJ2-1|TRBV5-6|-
TGTGCCAGCAGCTTGGGGATTACAGGGACGGCTGAGCAGTTCTTC
CASSLGITGTAEQFF
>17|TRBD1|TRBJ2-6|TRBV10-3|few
TGTGCCATCAGTGAGGACAGGGGGGACTCTGGGGCCAACGTCCTGACTTTC
CAISEDRGDSGANVLTF
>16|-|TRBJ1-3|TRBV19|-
TGTGCCACTACGAGTCTTCAAGGGGTTGCCGGAAACACCATATATTTT
CATTSLQGVAGNTIYF
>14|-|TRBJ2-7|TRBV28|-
TGTGCCAGCACCGTCGGGGCTCATGCCTACGAGCAGTACTTC
CASTVGAHAYEQYF
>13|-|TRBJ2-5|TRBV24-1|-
TGTGCCACCAGTGAAGGCAGGCGGGAGACCCAGTACTTC
CATSEGRRETQYF
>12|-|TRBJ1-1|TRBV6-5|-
TGTGCCAGCAGTTACCGAGGGGCCGAAGCTTTCTTT
CASSYRGAEAFF